This T cell receptor (beta chain) was recovered during a study of shared clonotypes between healthy human individuals. General study points: Clonotypes shared by all four sorted-subset donors had higher generation probabilities than non-shared clonotypes.

Germline CDR1 and CDR2: SGHRS and YFSETQ. This CDR3 has 14 amino acids. The V and J ends lost 4 bases and 0 bases respectively, with 10 bases between them. Worth noting for this clone: Its specificity is unknown.

In the authors' workflow: ImmunoSEQ only sent back junction sequences with no quality scores, so filtering was done differently. Data came from immunoSEQ multiplex PCR; TCRdb stores just in-frame clones and leaves some out. That table is the source of V, J and clone size, and D and trimming were worked out from the DNA. The data hold millions of clones, with over 90% observed a single time. This chain links TRBV5-1 with TRBJ1-1; no firm D call. The sequenced sample was naive CD4+ T cells from PBMCs. Noted subset: CD45RA+ positively selected. This TCR was recovered from a young man in good health. Some clones in this sample may be carry-over from other donors' samples. CDR3 sequence reads: CASSIQTLNTEAFF. The CDR3 DNA sequence: TGCGCCAGCAGCATACAGACCCTGAACACTGAAGCTTTCTTT.